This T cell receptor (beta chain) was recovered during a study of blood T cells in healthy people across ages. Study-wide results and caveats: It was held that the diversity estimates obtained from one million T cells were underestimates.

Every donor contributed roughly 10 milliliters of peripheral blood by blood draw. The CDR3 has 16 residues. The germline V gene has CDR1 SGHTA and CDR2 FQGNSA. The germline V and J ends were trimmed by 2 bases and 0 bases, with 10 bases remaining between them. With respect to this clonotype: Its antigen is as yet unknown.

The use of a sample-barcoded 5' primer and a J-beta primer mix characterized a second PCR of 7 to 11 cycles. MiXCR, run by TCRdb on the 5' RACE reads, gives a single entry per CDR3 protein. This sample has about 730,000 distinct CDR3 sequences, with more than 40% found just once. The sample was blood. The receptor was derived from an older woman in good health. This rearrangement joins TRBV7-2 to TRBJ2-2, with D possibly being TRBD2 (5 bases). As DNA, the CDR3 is TGTGCCAGCAGCTTATGGAGACTATCGAACACCGGGGAGCTGTTTTTT. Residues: CASSLWRLSNTGELFF. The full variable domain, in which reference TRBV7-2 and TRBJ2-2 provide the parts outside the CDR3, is GAGVSQSPSNKVTEKGKDVELRCDPISGHTALYWYRQSLGQGLEFLIYFQGNSAPDKSGLPSDRFSAERTGGSVSTLTIQRTQQEDSAVYLCASSLWRLSNTGELFFGEGSRLTVL.